The clone carrying this TCR beta chain was seen once. What it binds is unknown. Healthy bone marrow donors made up the donors. The sample originates from a study of cytomegalovirus exposure and HLA in healthy donors. A multiplex PCR was run with 60 Vbeta primers and 13 Jbeta primers. Assay used: immunoSEQ multiplex PCR; TCRdb lists only in-frame clones, some missing. The repertoire holds about 50,000 clones, with around 82% as singletons. This CDR3 contains 21 residues. With 0 bases clipped from V and 0 bases from J, the junction kept 7 bases outside the gene matches. The V gene's germline CDR1 is LNHNV and CDR2 YYDKDF (reference sequence). General study findings and limits: As a later analysis revealed, most CMV-associated TCR beta chains appeared HLA-restricted. No immune exposure information besides CMV serostatus was available.

Sequenced sample: PBMCs. This rearrangement joins TRBV15 to TRBJ2-6, with TRBD2 matching 14 bases. The clonotype was recovered from a man aged 25 to 40 in good health and CMV-seropositive. This CDR3 reads CATSRDWGLAGVSSGANVLTF. As DNA, the CDR3 is TGTGCCACCAGCAGAGATTGGGGACTAGCGGGGGTCTCCTCTGGGGCCAACGTCCTGACTTTC.